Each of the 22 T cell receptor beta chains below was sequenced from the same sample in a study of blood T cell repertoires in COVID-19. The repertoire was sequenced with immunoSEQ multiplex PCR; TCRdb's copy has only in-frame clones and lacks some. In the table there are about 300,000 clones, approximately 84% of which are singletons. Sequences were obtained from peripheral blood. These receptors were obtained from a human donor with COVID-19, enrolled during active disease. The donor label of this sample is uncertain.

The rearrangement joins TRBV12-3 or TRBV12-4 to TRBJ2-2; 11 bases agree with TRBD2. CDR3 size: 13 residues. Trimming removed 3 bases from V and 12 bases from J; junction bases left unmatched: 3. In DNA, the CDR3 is TGTGCCAGCAGTTTCGCTAGCGGGAGGAAGCTGTTTTTT. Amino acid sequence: CASSFASGRKLFF.

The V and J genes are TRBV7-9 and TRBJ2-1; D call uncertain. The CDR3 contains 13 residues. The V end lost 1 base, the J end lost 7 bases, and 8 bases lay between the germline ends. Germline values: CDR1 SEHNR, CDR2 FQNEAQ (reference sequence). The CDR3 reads CASSLERRNEQFF. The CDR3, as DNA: TGTGCCAGCAGCTTAGAGAGGCGAAATGAGCAGTTCTTC. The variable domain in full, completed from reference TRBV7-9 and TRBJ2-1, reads DTGVSQNPRHKITKRGQNVTFRCDPISEHNRLYWYRQTLGQGPEFLTYFQNEAQLEKSRLLSDRFSAERPKGSFSTLEIQRTEQGDSAMYLCASSLERRNEQFFGPGTRLTVL.

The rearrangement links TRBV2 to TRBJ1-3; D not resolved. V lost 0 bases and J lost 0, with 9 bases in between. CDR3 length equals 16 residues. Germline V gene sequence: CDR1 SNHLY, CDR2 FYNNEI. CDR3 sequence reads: CASSEAGGYSGNTIYF. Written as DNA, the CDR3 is TGTGCCAGCAGTGAAGCGGGAGGATACTCTGGAAACACCATATATTTT. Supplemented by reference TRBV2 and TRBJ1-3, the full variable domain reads EPEVTQTPSHQVTQMGQEVILRCVPISNHLYFYWYRQILGQKVEFLVSFYNNEISEKSEIFDDQFSVERPDGSNFTLKIRSTKLEDSAMYFCASSEAGGYSGNTIYFGEGSWLTVV.

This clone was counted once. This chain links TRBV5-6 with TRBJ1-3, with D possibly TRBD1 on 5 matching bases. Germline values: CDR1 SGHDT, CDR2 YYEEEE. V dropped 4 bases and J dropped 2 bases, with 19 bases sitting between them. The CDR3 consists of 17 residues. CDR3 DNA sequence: TGTGCCAGCAGCCCACGGACAACTCTCTTACCTGGAAACACCATATATTTT. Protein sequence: CASSPRTTLLPGNTIYF.

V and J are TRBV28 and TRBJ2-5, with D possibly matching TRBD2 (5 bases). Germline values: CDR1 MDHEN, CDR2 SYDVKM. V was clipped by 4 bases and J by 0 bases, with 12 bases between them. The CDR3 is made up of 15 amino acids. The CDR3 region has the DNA TGTGCCAGCAGTTCGAGCGGATTCTACCAAGAGACCCAGTACTTC. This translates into CASSSSGFYQETQYF.

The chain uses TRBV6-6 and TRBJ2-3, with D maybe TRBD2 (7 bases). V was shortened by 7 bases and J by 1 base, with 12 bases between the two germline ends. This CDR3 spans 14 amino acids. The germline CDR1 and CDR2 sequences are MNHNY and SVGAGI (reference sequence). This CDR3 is CASIRGGGTDTQYF. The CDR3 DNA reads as TGTGCCAGCATTAGGGGGGGCGGCACAGATACGCAGTATTTT.

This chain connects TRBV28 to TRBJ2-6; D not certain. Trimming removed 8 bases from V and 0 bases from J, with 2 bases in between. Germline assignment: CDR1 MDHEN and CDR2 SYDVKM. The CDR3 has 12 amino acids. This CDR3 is CASHSGANVLTF. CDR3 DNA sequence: TGTGCCAGCCACTCTGGGGCCAACGTCCTGACTTTC. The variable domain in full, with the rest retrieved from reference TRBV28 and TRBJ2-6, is DVKVTQSSRYLVKRTGEKVFLECVQDMDHENMFWYRQDPGLGLRLIYFSYDVKMKEKGDIPEGYSVSREKKERFSLILESASTNQTSMYLCASHSGANVLTFGAGSRLTVL.

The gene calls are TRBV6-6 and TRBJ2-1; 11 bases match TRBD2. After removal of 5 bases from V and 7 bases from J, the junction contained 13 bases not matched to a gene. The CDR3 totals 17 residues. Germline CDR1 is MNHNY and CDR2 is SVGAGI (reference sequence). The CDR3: CASSRHPLRTSGNEQFF. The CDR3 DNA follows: TGTGCCAGCAGTCGGCACCCTCTGCGGACTAGCGGGAATGAGCAGTTCTTC.

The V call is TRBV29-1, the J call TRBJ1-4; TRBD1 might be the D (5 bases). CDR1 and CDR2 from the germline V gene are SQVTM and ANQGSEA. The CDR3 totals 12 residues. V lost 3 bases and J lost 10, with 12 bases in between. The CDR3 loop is CSVDGGGGKLFF. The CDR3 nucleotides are TGCAGCGTTGATGGGGGGGGAGGAAAACTGTTTTTT.

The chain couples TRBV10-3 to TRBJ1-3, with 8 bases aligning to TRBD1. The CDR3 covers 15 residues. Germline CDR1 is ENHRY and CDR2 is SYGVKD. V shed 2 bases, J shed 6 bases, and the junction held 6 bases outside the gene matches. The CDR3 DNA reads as TGTGCCATCAGTGAGGGACAGGGATTTGAAAACACCATATATTTT. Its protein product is CAISEGQGFENTIYF.

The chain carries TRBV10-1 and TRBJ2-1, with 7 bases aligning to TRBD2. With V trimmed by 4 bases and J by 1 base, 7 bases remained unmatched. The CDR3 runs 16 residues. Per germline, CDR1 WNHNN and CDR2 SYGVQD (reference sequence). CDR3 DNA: TGCGCCAGCAGTGTAGGAAGCGGGAAATCCTACAATGAGCAGTTCTTC. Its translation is CASSVGSGKSYNEQFF.

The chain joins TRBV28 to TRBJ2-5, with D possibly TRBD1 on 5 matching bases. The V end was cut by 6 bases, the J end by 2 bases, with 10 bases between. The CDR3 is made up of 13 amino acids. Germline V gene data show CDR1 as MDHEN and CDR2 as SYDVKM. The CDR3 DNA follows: TGTGCCAGCAGAAGGACACCTCAAGAGACCCAGTACTTC. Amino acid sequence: CASRRTPQETQYF.

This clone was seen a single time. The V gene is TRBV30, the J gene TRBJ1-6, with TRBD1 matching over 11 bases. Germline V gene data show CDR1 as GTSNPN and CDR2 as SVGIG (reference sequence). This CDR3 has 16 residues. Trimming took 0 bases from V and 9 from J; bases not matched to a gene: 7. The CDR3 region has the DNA TGTGCCTGGAGTGTAGGGGGGACAGGGGGAATTTCACCCCTCCACTTT. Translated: CAWSVGGTGGISPLHF.

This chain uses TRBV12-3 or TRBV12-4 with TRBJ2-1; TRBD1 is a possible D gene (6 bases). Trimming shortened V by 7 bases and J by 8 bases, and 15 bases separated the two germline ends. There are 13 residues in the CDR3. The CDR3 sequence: CASTSQGWDEQFF. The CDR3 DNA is TGTGCCAGCACCTCACAGGGATGGGATGAGCAGTTCTTC.

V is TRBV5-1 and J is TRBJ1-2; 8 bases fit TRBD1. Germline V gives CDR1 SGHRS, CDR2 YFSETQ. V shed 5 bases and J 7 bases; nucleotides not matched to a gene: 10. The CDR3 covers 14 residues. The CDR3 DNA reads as TGCGCCAGCAGACCCGACAGGGGATTGCTTGGCTACACCTTC. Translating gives CASRPDRGLLGYTF.

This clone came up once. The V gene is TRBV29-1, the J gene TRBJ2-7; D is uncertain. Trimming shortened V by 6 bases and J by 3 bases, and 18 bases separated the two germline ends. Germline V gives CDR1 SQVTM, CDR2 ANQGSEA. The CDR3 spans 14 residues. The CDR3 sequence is CSVLVSWPVYEQYF. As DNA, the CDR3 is TGCAGCGTCCTCGTCTCCTGGCCTGTCTACGAGCAGTACTTC.

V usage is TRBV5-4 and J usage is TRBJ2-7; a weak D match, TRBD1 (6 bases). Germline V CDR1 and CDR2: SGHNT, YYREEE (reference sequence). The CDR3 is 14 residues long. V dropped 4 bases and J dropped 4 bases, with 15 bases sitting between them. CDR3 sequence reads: CASSRDIDFYEQYF. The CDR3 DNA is TGTGCCAGCAGCCGGGACATAGACTTTTACGAGCAGTACTTC.

This chain's CDR3 is CAWNGGNQPQHF. The DNA for the CDR3 is TGTGCCTGGAACGGGGGCAATCAGCCCCAGCATTTT. The rearrangement joins TRBV30 to TRBJ1-5, with D uncertain. The V gene lost 4 bases and the J gene lost 2 bases, with 6 bases spanning the gap. Germline values: CDR1 GTSNPN, CDR2 SVGIG (reference sequence). The CDR3 covers 12 residues.

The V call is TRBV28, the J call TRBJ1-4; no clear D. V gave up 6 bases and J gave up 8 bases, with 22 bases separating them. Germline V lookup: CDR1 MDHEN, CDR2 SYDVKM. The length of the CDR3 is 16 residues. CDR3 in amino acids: CASRNLVTQRAEKLFF. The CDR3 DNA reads TGTGCCAGCAGGAATCTGGTGACCCAGAGAGCGGAAAAACTGTTTTTT.

DNA of the CDR3: TGTGCCAGCAGCTACCTGCCGACAGGGAGCTCCTACAATGAGCAGTTCTTC. It translates to CASSYLPTGSSYNEQFF. The genes are TRBV9 and TRBJ2-1; 7 bases map to TRBD1. The V gene's germline CDR1 is SGDLS and CDR2 YYNGEE. The CDR3 contains 17 residues. The junction had 10 bases not matched to a gene; V was cut back by 4 bases and J by 0 bases.

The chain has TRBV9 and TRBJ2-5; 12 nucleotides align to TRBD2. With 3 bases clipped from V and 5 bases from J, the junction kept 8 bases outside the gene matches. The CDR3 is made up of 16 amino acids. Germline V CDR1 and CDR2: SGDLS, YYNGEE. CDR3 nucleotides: TGTGCCAGCAGCGGTAGGACTAGCGGGGTCTGGGAGACCCAGTACTTC. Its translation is CASSGRTSGVWETQYF.

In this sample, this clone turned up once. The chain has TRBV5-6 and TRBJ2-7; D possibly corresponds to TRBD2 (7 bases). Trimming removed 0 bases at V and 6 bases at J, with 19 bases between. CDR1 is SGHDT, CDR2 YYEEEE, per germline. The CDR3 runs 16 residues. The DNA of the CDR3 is TGTGCCAGCAGCTTGGATCAAGCGGGACACCACGCCGAGCAGTACTTC. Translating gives CASSLDQAGHHAEQYF.